This T cell receptor (beta chain) originates from a study of beta chain features in type 1 diabetes. Whole-study results and caveats: Researchers report that Type 1 diabetes patients had moderately but significantly shorter TCRB CDR3s across all four CD4+ subsets.

About this clone: Its antigen is currently unknown.

CDR3 length equals 13 residues. Germline V gene data show CDR1 as MNHEY and CDR2 as SVGAGI. V was clipped by 10 bases and J by 4 bases, with 16 bases between them. Reverse transcription of all isolated RNA meant that expressed TCRB transcripts were sequenced. Clones were read by immunoSEQ multiplex PCR, and TCRdb kept only the in-frame ones, dropping some. The sample holds approximately 600,000 clones, over 10% seen once. This sequence originates from a man aged 25 to 45 with type 1 diabetes. V is TRBV6-5 and J is TRBJ1-2; D perhaps matches TRBD1 (5 bases). The specimen was naive CD4+ T cells from blood. CDR3 loop: CATWTSWSYGYTF. The CDR3 DNA sequence: TGTGCCACCTGGACAAGTTGGAGCTATGGCTACACCTTC.